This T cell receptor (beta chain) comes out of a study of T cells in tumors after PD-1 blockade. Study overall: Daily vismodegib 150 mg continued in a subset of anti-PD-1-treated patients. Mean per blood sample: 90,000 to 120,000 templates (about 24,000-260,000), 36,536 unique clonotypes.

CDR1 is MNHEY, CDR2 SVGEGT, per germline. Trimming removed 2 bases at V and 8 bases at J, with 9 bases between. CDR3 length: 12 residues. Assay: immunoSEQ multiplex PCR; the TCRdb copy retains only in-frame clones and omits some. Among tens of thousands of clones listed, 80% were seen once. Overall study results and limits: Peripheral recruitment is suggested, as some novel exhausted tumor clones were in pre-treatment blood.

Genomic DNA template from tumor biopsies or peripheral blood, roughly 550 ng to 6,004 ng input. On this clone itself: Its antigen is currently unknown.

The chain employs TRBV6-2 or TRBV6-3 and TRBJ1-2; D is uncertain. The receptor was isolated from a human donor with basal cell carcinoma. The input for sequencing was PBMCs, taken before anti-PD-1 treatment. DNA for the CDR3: TGTGCCAGCAGTTACGAAGGGAGGGGCTACACCTTC. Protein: CASSYEGRGYTF.